The 18 T cell receptor beta chains below were found in one sample sequenced in a study of T cell repertoires in cytomegalovirus infection. One entry per CDR3 protein results from TCRdb running MiXCR on the reads. The data contain roughly 600,000 distinct CDR3 sequences, 24% of them singletons. The sequenced material came from CD8+ T cells from PBMCs. These receptors originate from a human donor in good health (CMV status not recorded). Some clones in this sample may be carry-over from other donors' samples.

To note about this clonotype: This sequence may be a read error, since a much larger clone differs from it by one base. The chain joins TRBV7-6 to TRBJ2-2; 7 nucleotides line up with TRBD1. The CDR3 spans 17 residues. The ends lost 5 bases at V and 0 bases at J; junction bases unmatched: 9. Per germline, CDR1 SGHVS and CDR2 FNYEAQ. The CDR3 DNA reads as TGTGCCAGCAGCCTCAAGTCTGGACAGGCGAACACCGGGGAGCTGTTTTTT. Its translation: CASSLKSGQANTGELFF.

J is TRBJ2-2 and V is TRBV20-1; 9 bases match TRBD2. The CDR3 is 13 amino acids. Germline loops: CDR1 DFQATT, CDR2 SNEGSKA (reference sequence). In DNA form, the CDR3 reads TGCAGCACCGCCGGGACTAGCTCCGGGGAGCTGTTTTTT. The encoded protein is CSTAGTSSGELFF.

This clonotype showed up just a few times. CDR3 loop: CASSLMAGGPYNEQFF. The CDR3 DNA is TGCGCCAGCAGCTTGATGGCGGGGGGCCCCTACAATGAGCAGTTCTTC. This rearrangement joins TRBV5-1 to TRBJ2-1; TRBD2 matches at 8 bases. Trimming took 1 base from V and 2 from J; bases not matched to a gene: 5. The CDR3 loop spans 16 amino acids. Looked up from germline, CDR1 is SGHRS and CDR2 is YFSETQ.

In regard to this clonotype: A read error may be the cause here, since a much bigger clone is one base away. This chain connects TRBV7-2 to TRBJ2-1, with D maybe TRBD2 (6 bases). CDR1 and CDR2 from the germline V gene are SGHTA and FQGNSA. This CDR3 region has 13 residues. The CDR3 DNA is TGTGTCGCGGGAAAGAACTCCTACAATGAGCAGTTCTTC. Translated: CVAGKNSYNEQFF. The variable domain in full, with the rest retrieved from reference TRBV7-2 and TRBJ2-1, is GAGVSQSPSNKVTEKGKDVELRCDPISGHTALYWYRQSLGQGLEFLIYFQGNSAPDKSGLPSDRFSAERTGGSVSTLTIQRTQQEDSAVYLCVAGKNSYNEQFFGPGTRLTVL.

This clonotype occurred a few times. The chain recombines TRBV6-1 with TRBJ1-5; D is ambiguous. The CDR3 sequence is 15 residues long. Germline assignment: CDR1 MNHNS and CDR2 SASEGT. V was pared by 2 bases and J by 1 base, with 9 bases between. The CDR3 coding sequence is TGTGCCAGCAGTGAATCTGCAGACAGCAATCAGCCCCAGCATTTT. This sequence encodes CASSESADSNQPQHF.

The sample holds many counts of this clonotype. The junction departs from the called germline gene at one end, perhaps through a read error. The chain carries TRBV4-1 and TRBJ1-1; 7 nucleotides agree with TRBD1. The CDR3 covers 19 residues. Germline lookup yields CDR1 MGHRA and CDR2 YSYEKL. CDR3 protein: CASNQPPRWSGQLNTEAFF. In DNA form, the CDR3 reads TGCGCCAGCAACCAACCCCCTCGTTGGTCGGGACAGCTGAACACTGAAGCTTTCTTT.

This chain joins TRBV6-2 or TRBV6-3 and TRBJ2-7; 7 bases are shared with TRBD2. This CDR3 is built from 14 residues. Germline CDR1 is MNHEY and CDR2 is SVGEGT. The J segment lost 3 bases and the V segment lost 2 bases, leaving 4 bases of the junction unmatched. The CDR3 sequence is CASSYGGGYYEQYV. In nucleotides, the CDR3 is TGTGCCAGCAGTTACGGGGGGGGATACTACGAGCAGTACGTC.

This clonotype was counted a few times. The V and J genes are TRBV7-9 and TRBJ1-2; 7 bases are shared with TRBD1. The CDR3 is made up of 20 amino acids. Germline V gene data show CDR1 as SEHNR and CDR2 as FQNEAQ (reference sequence). V shed 1 base, J shed 7 bases, and the junction held 24 bases outside the gene matches. CDR3 sequence: CASSLVRSWRGQSFGFGYTF. Written as DNA, the CDR3 is TGTGCCAGCAGCTTAGTAAGGTCGTGGCGGGGACAGTCATTCGGATTTGGCTACACCTTC.

As concerns this clonotype: This CDR3 fails to terminate in the conserved phenylalanine or tryptophan, so it likely reflects a read error. Because the CDR3's place on the DNA is in doubt, the DNA is left out and the CDR3 is given as listed by TCRdb. V is TRBV7-8 and J is TRBJ1-1; the D call in the table, TRBD1, was not verified against the DNA. The CDR3 region is 9 residues in length, termini included. Germline V gene sequence: CDR1 SGHVS, CDR2 FQNEAQ. Here the CDR3 reads CASSPGVPL.

Worth noting for this clonotype: The junction shows a germline mismatch at one end, possibly a read error. The chain carries TRBV20-1 and TRBJ2-1; 7 bases match TRBD1. Germline CDR1 reads DFQATT; CDR2 reads SNEGSKA (reference sequence). The CDR3 is 16 residues long. DNA of the CDR3: TGCAGTGCCAGAGGACCCGGACAGGAGCCCTACAATGAGCAGTTCTTC. Translation gives CSARGPGQEPYNEQFF.

Ten or more counts support this clonotype. The chain combines TRBV28 with TRBJ2-2, with D hard to call. In germline, CDR1 is MDHEN, CDR2 SYDVKM. Trimming stripped 2 bases from V and 7 bases from J, with 8 bases between. This CDR3 is 13 amino acids long. The CDR3 loop reads CASSLAEVGELFF. CDR3 coding DNA: TGTGCCAGCAGTTTAGCAGAGGTCGGGGAGCTGTTTTTT.

The chain joins TRBV10-3 to TRBJ1-1; D is ambiguous. The CDR3 extends over 12 amino acids. Germline V gives CDR1 ENHRY, CDR2 SYGVKD. Trimming took off 8 bases at V and 1 base at J, with 8 bases between the two ends. For the CDR3, the DNA is TGTGCCATCCAGGCAGGGAACACTGAAGCTTTCTTT. Its protein product is CAIQAGNTEAFF.

The chain is built from TRBV4-2 and TRBJ1-1, with D uncertain. The CDR3 runs to 14 residues. The V end lost 0 bases, the J end lost 0 bases, and 5 bases lay between the germline ends. Germline CDR1 is LGHNA and CDR2 is YNFKEQ. CDR3 protein: CASSQEYLNTEAFF. In DNA, the CDR3 is TGTGCCAGCAGCCAAGAATACTTGAACACTGAAGCTTTCTTT.

This clonotype was observed once. This rearrangement joins TRBV7-9 to TRBJ2-2, with D perhaps TRBD2 (5 bases). In germline, CDR1 is SEHNR, CDR2 FQNEAQ (reference sequence). The ends were cut back, 5 bases at V and 3 bases at J, with 16 bases in the middle. The CDR3 spans 16 residues. The CDR3 coding sequence is TGTGCCAGCAGCCCCCATTGGGAGTATGACACCGGGGAGCTGTTTTTT. Encoded protein: CASSPHWEYDTGELFF.

This clonotype showed up just a few times. CDR3: CASSLVVGGTGRGEQFF. CDR3 in DNA: TGTGCCAGCAGCTTAGTTGTAGGTGGGACAGGGCGCGGTGAGCAGTTCTTC. This chain uses TRBV7-9 with TRBJ2-1; TRBD1 agrees at 9 bases. The CDR3 spans 17 residues. In germline, CDR1 is SEHNR, CDR2 FQNEAQ (reference sequence). The V and J ends lost 1 base and 9 bases, in that order; junction bases with no gene match: 13.

A few counts support this clonotype. J is TRBJ2-7 and V is TRBV4-1; tentatively, D is TRBD1 (6 bases). From germline, CDR1 is MGHRA and CDR2 YSYEKL. Deletions cut 2 bases from V and 0 bases from J, with 17 bases between. This CDR3 region has 17 residues. The CDR3 protein is CASSQRLQGTLSYEQYF. The CDR3 nucleotides are TGCGCCAGCAGCCAAAGATTACAGGGCACACTCTCCTACGAGCAGTACTTC.

The rearrangement links TRBV27 to TRBJ2-5, with 12 bases that match TRBD2. The V gene's germline CDR1 is MNHEY and CDR2 SMNVEV (reference sequence). This CDR3 contains 16 residues. The J segment lost 1 base and the V segment lost 4 bases, leaving 4 bases of the junction unmatched. Here the CDR3 DNA reads TGTGCCAGCAGTTCCTTGGGACTAGCGGGCCAAGAGACCCAGTACTTC. The encoded protein is CASSSLGLAGQETQYF.

To note about this clonotype: A single base separates this from a much larger clone, so it may be a read error. This chain joins TRBV7-8 and TRBJ1-5, with a possible D match to TRBD1 (5 bases). Germline V gene lookup returns CDR1 SGHVS and CDR2 FQNEAQ. The CDR3 is 15 amino acids. CDR3 sequence (DNA): TGTGCCAACAGCTTCCAGCGGGGCCCCGGTCAGCCCCAGCATTTT. Protein product: CANSFQRGPGQPQHF.